This TCR beta chain emerged from a study of T cell repertoires and HLA-DP antigens. Study details: Donor ages ranged from 18-to-29 to 60-to-69; a couple of men, one woman. DNA input averaged about 200 ng in sorted CD137+CD4+ and 1,200 ng in pre-culture CD4+. General study findings and limits: Against one allele, clones undetected before culture averaged about 34%; against the other, roughly 50%.

Libraries were prepared by immunoSEQ multiplex PCR; TCRdb keeps only in-frame clonotypes and omits some of them. The profile covers fewer than 75,000 clones, with over 75% appearing a single time and 1.5% to 2% taken by the ten largest. V lost 1 base to trimming and J lost 8 bases; unmatched junction nucleotides: 8. The germline gives CDR1 LNHDA, CDR2 SQIVND (reference sequence). The CDR3 has 16 residues. A remark on this clone: The antigen remains unidentified.

Sequencing was performed on CD4+ T cells from PBMCs. V and J are TRBV19 and TRBJ2-1; 10 bases match TRBD2. This clonotype originated in a man aged 55 to 70 in good health and CMV-seronegative. In DNA, the CDR3 is TGTGCCAGTAGTATAGGCCAGCGGGGGGGCCGGTATGAGCAGTTCTTC. This codes for CASSIGQRGGRYEQFF. The entire variable domain, with the rest obtained from reference TRBV19 and TRBJ2-1, is as follows: DGGITQSPKYLFRKEGQNVTLSCEQNLNHDAMYWYRQDPGQGLRLIYYSQIVNDFQKGDIAEGYSVSREKKESFPLTVTSAQKNPTAFYLCASSIGQRGGRYEQFFGPGTRLTVL.